Sequencing of this T cell receptor (beta chain) was carried out in a study of blood T cell repertoires in COVID-19. Germline loops: CDR1 SGHDT, CDR2 YYEEEE. This CDR3 contains 15 residues. The ends lost 0 bases at V and 1 base at J; junction bases unmatched: 2. The data were produced by immunoSEQ multiplex PCR, yet TCRdb's version contains in-frame clones alone and is incomplete. The profile shows around 200,000 clones, roughly nine tenths of them singletons. The rearrangement links TRBV5-6 to TRBJ1-1; 8 bases are shared with TRBD1. Material for sequencing was PBMCs or T cells enriched from blood (not recorded which). The receptor was isolated from a woman aged 50 to 65 in a cohort exposed to, infected with or recovered from COVID-19 (not recorded which). Written as DNA, the CDR3 is TGTGCCAGCAGCTTGGCCACAGGGGGGAACACTGAAGCTTTCTTT. Its translation is CASSLATGGNTEAFF.